This T cell receptor beta chain was recorded in a study of blood T cells in healthy people across ages. This clonotype occurred a few times. Antigen specificity is unknown. A second 7 to 11 cycle PCR used barcoded and J-beta primers. Using its own MiXCR run on the 5' RACE reads, TCRdb lists one record per CDR3 protein. The table has some 1,000,000 distinct CDR3 sequences, almost 25% seen once. The V gene's germline CDR1 is MGHDK and CDR2 SYGVNS. This CDR3 has 18 amino acids. The V and J ends lost 3 bases and 1 base respectively, with 20 bases between them. Study-level findings and limits: Older age coincided with a roughly linear decline in TCR beta diversity per million T cells.

The data also belong to a second study, concerning T cells of mothers and their children. That paper states: A few healthy Caucasian mothers, along with their six children, were the donors.

The chain uses TRBV25-1 and TRBJ2-3; D might be TRBD1 or TRBD2, each matching 5 bases. The sequencing input was blood. The sequence was obtained from a girl aged 2 to 10 in good health. For the CDR3, the DNA is TGTGCCAGCAGTGATTTGAGGGGAACCGACCCTCGCACAGATACGCAGTATTTT. It is translated as CASSDLRGTDPRTDTQYF.